This TCR beta chain derives from a study of T cells after yellow fever vaccination. About the research overall: In the case of low-cell-number fractions, SMART-Seq v4 Ultra Low Input was used for preparation.

This clonotype was detected many times. The antigen remains unidentified. UMIs were added to TCR cDNA along with a universal primer site when it was made by 5'RACE template switching. One entry per CDR3 protein, called by TCRdb with MiXCR from the 5' RACE reads. Of approximately 240,000 distinct CDR3 sequences listed, over 3% were seen once; the top ten hold about a fifth. This CDR3 has 20 residues. Looked up from germline, CDR1 is MNHNY and CDR2 is SVGAGI (reference sequence). V trimming: 4 bases; J trimming: 3 bases; junction bases outside the gene matches: 16. Study-wide findings and caveats: Clones that expanded after primary vaccination mostly reappeared after the booster (roughly 96% CD4, about 91% CD8). Across the CD4 and CD8 compartments, a small share of clonotypes was present in both.

The chain carries TRBV6-6 and TRBJ2-4; 12 bases are a match to TRBD2. The sequence came from a man between 18 and 35 years old who received the YFV17D yellow fever vaccine. The source was PBMCs, collected 15 days after the yellow fever booster vaccination. The CDR3, as DNA: TGTGCCAGCAGTTCCAACCCGACTAGCGGGGGTGGCCGTAGCAAAAACATTCAGTACTTC. Protein product: CASSSNPTSGGGRSKNIQYF.